This T cell receptor beta chain was found in a study of blood T cell repertoires in COVID-19. On the study more broadly: Sites across the United States, Italy and Spain contributed samples from acute and convalescent COVID-19. Sample material is recorded as cDNA or gDNA derived from T cells, B-cell-depleted T cells, or PBMCs.

Using immunoSEQ multiplex PCR, the repertoire was profiled, and TCRdb retains in-frame clones only, with some absent. The data show 95,000 to 110,000 clones, more than 70% seen once. This clone is medium-sized. CDR1 is SGHTS, CDR2 YDEGEE, per germline. The CDR3 is made up of 14 amino acids. V trimming: 3 bases; J trimming: 10 bases; junction bases outside the gene matches: 7. This TCR derives from a man in his 70s with acute or convalescent COVID-19. The material sequenced was peripheral blood. This chain uses TRBV5-8 with TRBJ1-6; TRBD1 matches 7 bases. The CDR3 protein is CASSWGQILSPLHF. CDR3 nucleotides: TGTGCCAGCAGCTGGGGACAGATTCTCTCACCCCTCCACTTT.